This TCR beta chain was recovered during a study of read filtering for tumor transcriptome and immune sequencing. The library was built from about 400 ng RNA with molecular barcoded adaptors for alpha/delta and beta/gamma chains. One entry per CDR3 protein, called by TCRdb with MiXCR from the reads. This table holds under 35,000 distinct CDR3 sequences, around 20% found once. This clonotype appeared many times. The CDR3 covers 14 residues. V trimming: 5 bases; J trimming: 0 bases; junction bases outside the gene matches: 4. In germline, CDR1 is SGHAT, CDR2 FQDESV (reference sequence). The clonotype was recovered from a donor at least 40 years old with multiple myeloma. V is TRBV11-1 and J is TRBJ2-7, with 7 bases that match TRBD1. Sequenced: a population of CD138-negative cells sorted from bone marrow. The CDR3 reads CASSLGQSSYEQYF. The CDR3 coding sequence is TGTGCCAGCAGCCTGGGACAGAGCTCCTACGAGCAGTACTTC. Together with reference TRBV11-1 and TRBJ2-7, the CDR3 gives the full variable domain: EAEVAQSPRYKITEKSQAVAFWCDPISGHATLYWYRQILGQGPELLVQFQDESVVDDSQLPKDRFSAERLKGVDSTLKIQPAELGDSAMYLCASSLGQSSYEQYFGPGTRLTVT.